This T cell receptor beta chain is from a study of blood T cell repertoires in COVID-19. Study in general: The cDNA or gDNA used as material had been derived from T cells, B-cell-depleted T cells, or PBMCs.

The data were produced by immunoSEQ multiplex PCR, yet TCRdb's version contains in-frame clones alone and is incomplete. This table holds some 170,000 clones, more than 75% found once. As concerns this clone: At one of its ends the junction is not consistent with the germline gene, which may arise from a read error.

The TCR originated in a woman between 45 and 65 years old who had recovered from COVID-19. Sequencing used PBMCs or T cells enriched from blood (not recorded which).

The CDR3 DNA sequence: TGTGCCAGCAGCCTAGCGGGAGGGAACTACAATGAGCAGTTCTTC. Translation: CASSLAGGNYNEQFF. This chain joins TRBV7-6 and TRBJ2-1; 12 positions match TRBD2. Germline assignment: CDR1 SGHVS and CDR2 FNYEAQ. The CDR3 runs to 15 residues.